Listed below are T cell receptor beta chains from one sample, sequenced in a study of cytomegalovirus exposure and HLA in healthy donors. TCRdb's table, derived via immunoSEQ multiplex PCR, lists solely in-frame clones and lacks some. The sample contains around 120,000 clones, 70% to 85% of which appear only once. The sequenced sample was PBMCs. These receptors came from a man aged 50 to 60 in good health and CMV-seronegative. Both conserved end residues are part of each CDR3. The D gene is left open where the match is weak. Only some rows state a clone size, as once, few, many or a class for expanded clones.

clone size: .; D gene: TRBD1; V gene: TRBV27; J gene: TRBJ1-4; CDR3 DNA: TGTGCCAGCAGCCGCATCGACAGGGCTAATGAAAAACTGTTTTTT; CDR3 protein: CASSRIDRANEKLFF
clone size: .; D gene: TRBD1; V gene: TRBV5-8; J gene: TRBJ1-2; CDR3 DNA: TGTGCCAGCAGCTTGGGGGACAGGGGAAGAAGTCGGGGCTACACCTTC; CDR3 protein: CASSLGDRGRSRGYTF
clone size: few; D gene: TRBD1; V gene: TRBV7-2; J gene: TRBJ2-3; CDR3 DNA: TGTGCCAGCAGGAGGGACAGGGGCACAGATACGCAGTATTTT; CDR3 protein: CASRRDRGTDTQYF
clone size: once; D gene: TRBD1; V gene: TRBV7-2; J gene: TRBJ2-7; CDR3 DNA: TGTGCCAGCAGCTTAGGGTCTGGTACAGGGGGCGTCTACGAGCAGTACTTC; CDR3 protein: CASSLGSGTGGVYEQYF
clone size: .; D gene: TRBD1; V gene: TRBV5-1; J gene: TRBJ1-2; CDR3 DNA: TGCGCCAGCAGCTTGGGGGACAGCGTGGTTCGGTATGGCTACACCTTC; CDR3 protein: CASSLGDSVVRYGYTF
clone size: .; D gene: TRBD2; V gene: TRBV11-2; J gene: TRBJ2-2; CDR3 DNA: TGTGCCAGCAGCTTTTTGGCGGGGGAGACCGGGGAGCTGTTTTTT; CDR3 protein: CASSFLAGETGELFF
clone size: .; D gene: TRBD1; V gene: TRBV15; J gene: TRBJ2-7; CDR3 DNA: TGTGCCACCAGCAGATTTGGAGGACAGGGCGACGAGCAGTACTTC; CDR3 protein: CATSRFGGQGDEQYF
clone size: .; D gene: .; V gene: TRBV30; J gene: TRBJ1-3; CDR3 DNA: TGTGCCTGGACGGAGGCAACCTCTGGAAACACCATATATTTT; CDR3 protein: CAWTEATSGNTIYF
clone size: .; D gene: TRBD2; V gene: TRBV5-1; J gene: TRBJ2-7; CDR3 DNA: TGCGCCAGCAGCTTGGAACCTAGCGGGGGCATGTTCGAGCAGTACTTC; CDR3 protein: CASSLEPSGGMFEQYF
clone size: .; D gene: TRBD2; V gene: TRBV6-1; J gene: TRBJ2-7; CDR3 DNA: TGTGCCAGCAGTGAACATGGCGGGGGGGCCATCGAGCAGTACTTC; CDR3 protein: CASSEHGGGAIEQYF
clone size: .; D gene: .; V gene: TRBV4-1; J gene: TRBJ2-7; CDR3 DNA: TGCGCCAGCAGCCGATTGGTGGGGAGTTACGAGCAGTACTTC; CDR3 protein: CASSRLVGSYEQYF
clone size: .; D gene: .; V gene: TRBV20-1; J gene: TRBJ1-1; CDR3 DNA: TGCAGTGCTAGAGACAGGGTTAAAGCTTTCTTT; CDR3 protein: CSARDRVKAFF
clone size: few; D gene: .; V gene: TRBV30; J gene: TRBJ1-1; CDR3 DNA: TGTGCCTGGCGAAGTCAAGGGAGTACTGAAGCTTTCTTT; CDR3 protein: CAWRSQGSTEAFF
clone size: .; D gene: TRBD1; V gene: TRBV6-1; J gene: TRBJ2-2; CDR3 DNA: TGTGCCAGCAGTACCCAACAGGGGTCCGGCGGGGAGCTGTTTTTT; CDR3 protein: CASSTQQGSGGELFF
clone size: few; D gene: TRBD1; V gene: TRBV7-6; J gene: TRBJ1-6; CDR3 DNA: TGTGCCAGCAGCTTATCCGGGACAGGGGGCAATTCACCCCTCCACTTT; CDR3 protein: CASSLSGTGGNSPLHF
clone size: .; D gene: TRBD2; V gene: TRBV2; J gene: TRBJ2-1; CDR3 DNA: TGTGCCAGCAAGCCCCGACTAGCGGGGGGCTACAATGAGCAGTTCTTC; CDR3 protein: CASKPRLAGGYNEQFF
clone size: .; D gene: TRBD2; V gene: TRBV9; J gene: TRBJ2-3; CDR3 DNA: TGTGCCAGCAGCGTAGCTGCGGGGGACCCCACAGATACGCAGTATTTT; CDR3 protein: CASSVAAGDPTDTQYF
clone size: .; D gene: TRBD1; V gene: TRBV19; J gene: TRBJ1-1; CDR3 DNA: TGTGCCAGTAGTAACGCTAGACAGGGGAACACTGAAGCTTTCTTT; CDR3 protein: CASSNARQGNTEAFF
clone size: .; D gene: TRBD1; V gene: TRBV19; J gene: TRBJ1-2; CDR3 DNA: TGTGCCAGTAGTCTCACAGGGGGACTCCACTATGGCTACACCTTC; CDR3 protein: CASSLTGGLHYGYTF
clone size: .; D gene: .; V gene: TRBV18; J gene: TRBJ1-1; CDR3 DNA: TGTGCCAGCTCACCACCGATTAGTGGGCTGAACACTGAAGCTTTCTTT; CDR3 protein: CASSPPISGLNTEAFF
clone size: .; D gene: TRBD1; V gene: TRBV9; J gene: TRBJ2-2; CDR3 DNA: TGTGCCAGCAGCCAGACAGGGCGGGACACCGGGGAGCTGTTTTTT; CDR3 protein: CASSQTGRDTGELFF
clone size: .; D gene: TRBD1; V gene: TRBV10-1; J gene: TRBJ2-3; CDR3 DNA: TGCGCCAGCGGAGGACAGGTGATGACAGATACGCAGTATTTT; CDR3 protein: CASGGQVMTDTQYF
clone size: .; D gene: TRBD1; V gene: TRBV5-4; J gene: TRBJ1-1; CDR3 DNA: TGTGCCAGCAGCTCCCCCAGGGGGCGCGTCACTGAAGCTTTCTTT; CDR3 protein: CASSSPRGRVTEAFF